Given below is one T cell receptor (beta chain) in context. In the naive CD8 group, cells lacked CD45RO and were positively selected for CCR7, so terminally differentiated effector memory CD45RA+ cells were left out. The data originate from a study of shared clonotypes between healthy human individuals. Germline V CDR1 and CDR2: LGHNA, YSLEER. The CDR3 runs 15 residues. Trimming cost V 0 bases and J 7 bases, with 16 bases left between them. Method: immunoSEQ multiplex PCR; TCRdb's copy keeps in-frame clones and lacks some. Of millions of clones listed, about 95% are singletons. Sequencing was performed on naive CD8+ T cells sorted from blood. The chain carries TRBV4-3 and TRBJ2-7, with D maybe TRBD1 (6 bases). This receptor was obtained from a young man in good health. DNA of the CDR3: TGCGCCAGCAGCCAAGATTCCCAGGGGAGTATGGAGCAGTACTTC. Protein: CASSQDSQGSMEQYF.